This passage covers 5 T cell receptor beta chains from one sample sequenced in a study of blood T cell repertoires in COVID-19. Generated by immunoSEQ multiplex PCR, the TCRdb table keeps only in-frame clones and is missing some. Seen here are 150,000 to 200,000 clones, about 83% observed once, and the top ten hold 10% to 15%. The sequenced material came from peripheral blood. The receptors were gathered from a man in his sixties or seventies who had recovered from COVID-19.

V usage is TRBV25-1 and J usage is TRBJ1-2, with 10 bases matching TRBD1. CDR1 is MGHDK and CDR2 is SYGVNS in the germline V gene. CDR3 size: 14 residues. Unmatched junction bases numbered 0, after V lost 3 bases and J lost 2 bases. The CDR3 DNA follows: TGTGCCAGCAGTGAGACAGGGGGCAACTATGGCTACACCTTC. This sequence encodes CASSETGGNYGYTF.

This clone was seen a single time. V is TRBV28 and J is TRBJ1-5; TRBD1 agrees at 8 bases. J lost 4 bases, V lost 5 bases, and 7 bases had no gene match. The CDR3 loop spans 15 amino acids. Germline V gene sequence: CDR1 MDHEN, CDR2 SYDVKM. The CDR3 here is CASSGGQGRNQPQHF. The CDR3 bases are TGTGCCAGCAGTGGAGGACAGGGCAGAAATCAGCCCCAGCATTTT.

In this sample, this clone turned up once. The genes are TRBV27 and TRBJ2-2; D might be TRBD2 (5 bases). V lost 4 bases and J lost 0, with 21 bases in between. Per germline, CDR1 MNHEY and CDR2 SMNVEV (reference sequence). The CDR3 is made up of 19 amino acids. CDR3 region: CASSYSLGNQFANTGELFF. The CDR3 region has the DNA TGTGCCAGCAGTTACTCCCTCGGGAACCAGTTCGCGAACACCGGGGAGCTGTTTTTT.

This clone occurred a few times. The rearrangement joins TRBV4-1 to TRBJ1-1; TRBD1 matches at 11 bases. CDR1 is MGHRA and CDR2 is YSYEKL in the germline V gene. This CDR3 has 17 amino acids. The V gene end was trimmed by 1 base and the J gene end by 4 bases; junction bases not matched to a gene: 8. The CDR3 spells CASSQGPAGTGGTEAFF. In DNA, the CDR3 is TGCGCCAGCAGCCAAGGCCCGGCCGGGACAGGGGGCACTGAAGCTTTCTTT.

CDR3 protein: CASRPRTGYTTGELFF. CDR3 DNA sequence: TGTGCCAGCAGACCCAGAACGGGTTACACGACCGGGGAGCTGTTTTTT. This sequence joins TRBV28 and TRBJ2-2; no clear D. The CDR3 is made up of 16 amino acids. Trimming pared 6 bases from V and 5 bases from J, leaving 19 bases between. CDR1 and CDR2 (germline): MDHEN, SYDVKM.